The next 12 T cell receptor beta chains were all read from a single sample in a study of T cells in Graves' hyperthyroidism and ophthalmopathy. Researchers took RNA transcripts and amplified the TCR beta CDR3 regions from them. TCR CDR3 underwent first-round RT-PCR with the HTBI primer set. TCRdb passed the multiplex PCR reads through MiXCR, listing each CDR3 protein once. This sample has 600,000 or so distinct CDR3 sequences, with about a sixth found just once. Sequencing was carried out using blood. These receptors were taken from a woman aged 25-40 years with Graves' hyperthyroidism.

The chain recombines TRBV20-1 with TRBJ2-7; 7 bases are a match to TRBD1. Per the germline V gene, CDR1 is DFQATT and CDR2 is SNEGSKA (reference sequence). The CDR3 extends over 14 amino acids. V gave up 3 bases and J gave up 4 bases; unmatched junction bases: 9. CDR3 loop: CSASRTGSMYEQYF. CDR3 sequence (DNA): TGCAGTGCTAGTAGGACAGGTAGTATGTACGAGCAGTACTTC.

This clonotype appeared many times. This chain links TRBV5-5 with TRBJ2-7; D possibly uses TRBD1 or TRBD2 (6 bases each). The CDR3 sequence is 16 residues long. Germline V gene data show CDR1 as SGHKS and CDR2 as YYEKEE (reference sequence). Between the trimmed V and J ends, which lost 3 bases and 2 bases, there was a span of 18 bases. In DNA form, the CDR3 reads TGTGCCAGCAGCTGGGGGGCGGGACAAGCTACCTACGAGCAGTACTTC. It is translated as CASSWGAGQATYEQYF.

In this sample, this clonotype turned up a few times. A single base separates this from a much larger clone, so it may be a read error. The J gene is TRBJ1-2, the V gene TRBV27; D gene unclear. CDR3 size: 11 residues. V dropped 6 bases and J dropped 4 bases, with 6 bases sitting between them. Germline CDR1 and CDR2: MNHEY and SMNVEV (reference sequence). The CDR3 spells CASRGSYGYTF. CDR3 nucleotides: TGTGCCAGCAGGGGCAGCTATGGCTACACCTTC.

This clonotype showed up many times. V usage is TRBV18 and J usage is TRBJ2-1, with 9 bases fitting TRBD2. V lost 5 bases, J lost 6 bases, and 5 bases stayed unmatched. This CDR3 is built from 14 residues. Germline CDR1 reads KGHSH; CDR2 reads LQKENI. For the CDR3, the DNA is TGTGCCAGCTCAGTAGCGGGAGTAGTCAATGAGCAGTTCTTC. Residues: CASSVAGVVNEQFF. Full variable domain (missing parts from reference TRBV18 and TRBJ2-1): NAGVMQNPRHLVRRRGQEARLRCSPMKGHSHVYWYRQLPEEGLKFMVYLQKENIIDESGMPKERFSAEFPKEGPSILRIQQVVRGDSAAYFCASSVAGVVNEQFFGPGTRLTVL.

CDR3 DNA sequence: TGTGCCAGCAGTTATGGGGGGCCTGAAGCTTTCTTT. Translated, it gives CASSYGGPEAFF. The V call is TRBV6-9, the J call TRBJ1-1, with D tentatively TRBD1 (6 bases). Per the germline V gene, CDR1 is MNHGY and CDR2 is SVAAGI. The germline V and J ends were trimmed by 2 bases and 6 bases, with 7 bases remaining between them. The CDR3 extends over 12 amino acids.

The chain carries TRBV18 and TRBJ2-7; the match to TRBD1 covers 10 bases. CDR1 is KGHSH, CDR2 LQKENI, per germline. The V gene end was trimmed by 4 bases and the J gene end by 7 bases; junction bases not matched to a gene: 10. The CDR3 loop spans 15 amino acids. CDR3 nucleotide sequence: TGTGCCAGCTCACTCTCCCCGGGACAGGGGTCGGAGCAGTACTTC. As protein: CASSLSPGQGSEQYF.

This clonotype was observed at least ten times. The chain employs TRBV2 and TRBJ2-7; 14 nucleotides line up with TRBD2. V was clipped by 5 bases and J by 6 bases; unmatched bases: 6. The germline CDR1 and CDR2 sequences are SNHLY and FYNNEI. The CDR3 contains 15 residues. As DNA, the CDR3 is TGTGCCAGCAGTTCGGGACTAGCGGGAGCAGGCGAGCAGTACTTC. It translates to CASSSGLAGAGEQYF.

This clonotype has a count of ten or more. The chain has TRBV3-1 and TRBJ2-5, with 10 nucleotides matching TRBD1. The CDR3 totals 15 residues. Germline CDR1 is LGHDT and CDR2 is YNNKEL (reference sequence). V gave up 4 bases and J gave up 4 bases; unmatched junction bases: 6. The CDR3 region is CASSLMTGGGETQYF. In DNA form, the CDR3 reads TGTGCCAGCAGCCTGATGACAGGGGGCGGAGAGACCCAGTACTTC.

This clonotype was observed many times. As DNA, the CDR3 is TGTGCCAGCAGTGGGTATTACAATGAGCAGTTCTTC. Translating gives CASSGYYNEQFF. The V gene is TRBV2, the J gene TRBJ2-1, with D unresolved. V was clipped by 4 bases and J by 4 bases, with 5 bases between them. The CDR3 runs to 12 residues. Looked up from germline, CDR1 is SNHLY and CDR2 is FYNNEI.

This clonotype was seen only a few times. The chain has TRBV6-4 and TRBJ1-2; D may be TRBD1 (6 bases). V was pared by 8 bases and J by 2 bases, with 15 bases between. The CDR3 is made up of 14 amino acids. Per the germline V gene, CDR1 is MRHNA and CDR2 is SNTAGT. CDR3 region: CASLGTRSNYGYTF. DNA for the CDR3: TGTGCCAGCTTGGGGACAAGGAGCAACTATGGCTACACCTTC.

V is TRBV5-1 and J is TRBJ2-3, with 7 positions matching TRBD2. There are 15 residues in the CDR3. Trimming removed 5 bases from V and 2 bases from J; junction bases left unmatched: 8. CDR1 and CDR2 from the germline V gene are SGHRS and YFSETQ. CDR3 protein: CASRRDGGSTDTQYF. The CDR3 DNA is TGCGCCAGCAGAAGGGACGGGGGGTCCACAGATACGCAGTATTTT.

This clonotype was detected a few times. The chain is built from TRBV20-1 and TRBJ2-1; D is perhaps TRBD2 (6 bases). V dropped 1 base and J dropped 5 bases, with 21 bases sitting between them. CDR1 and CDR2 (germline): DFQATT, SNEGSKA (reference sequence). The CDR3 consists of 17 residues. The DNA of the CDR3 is TGCAGTGCTAGAGGTACTATACCGGGACTTCACGACAATGAGCAGTTCTTC. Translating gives CSARGTIPGLHDNEQFF.